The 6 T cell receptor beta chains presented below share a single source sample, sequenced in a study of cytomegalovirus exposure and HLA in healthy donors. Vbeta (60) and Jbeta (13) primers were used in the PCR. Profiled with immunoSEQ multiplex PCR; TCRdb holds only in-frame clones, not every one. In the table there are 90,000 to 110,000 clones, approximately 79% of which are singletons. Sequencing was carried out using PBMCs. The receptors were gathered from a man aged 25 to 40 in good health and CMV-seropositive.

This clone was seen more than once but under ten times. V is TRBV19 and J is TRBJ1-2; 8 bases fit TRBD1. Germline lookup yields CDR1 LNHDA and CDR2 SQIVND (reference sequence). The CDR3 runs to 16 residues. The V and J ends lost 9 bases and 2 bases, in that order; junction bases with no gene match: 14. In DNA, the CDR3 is TGTGCCAGCACTCCTCCCCCACAGGGGGGAAACTATGGCTACACCTTC. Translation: CASTPPPQGGNYGYTF.

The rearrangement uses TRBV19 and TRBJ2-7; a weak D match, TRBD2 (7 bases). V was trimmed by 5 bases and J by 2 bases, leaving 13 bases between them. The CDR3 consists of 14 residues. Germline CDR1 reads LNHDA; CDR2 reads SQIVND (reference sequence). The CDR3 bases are TGTGCCAGTAGTTGGCAGGGGAGGGCCTACGAGCAGTACTTC. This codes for CASSWQGRAYEQYF.

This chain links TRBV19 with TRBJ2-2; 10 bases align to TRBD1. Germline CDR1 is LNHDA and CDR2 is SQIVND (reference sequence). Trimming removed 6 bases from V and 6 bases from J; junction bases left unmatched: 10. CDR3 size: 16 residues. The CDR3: CASRWPGQGRPGELFF. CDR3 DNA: TGTGCCAGTAGGTGGCCGGGACAGGGGAGGCCCGGGGAGCTGTTTTTT.

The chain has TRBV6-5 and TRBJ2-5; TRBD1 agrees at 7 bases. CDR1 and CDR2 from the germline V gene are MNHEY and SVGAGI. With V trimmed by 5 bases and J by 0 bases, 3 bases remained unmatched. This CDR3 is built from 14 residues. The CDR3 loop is CASSPTGDQETQYF. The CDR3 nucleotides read TGTGCCAGCAGTCCCACAGGGGACCAAGAGACCCAGTACTTC.

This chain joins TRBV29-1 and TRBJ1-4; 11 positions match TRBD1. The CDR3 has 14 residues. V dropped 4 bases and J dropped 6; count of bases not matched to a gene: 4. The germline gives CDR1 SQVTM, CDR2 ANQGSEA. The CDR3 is CSVGSGQGDEKLFF. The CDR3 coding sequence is TGCAGCGTTGGCTCGGGACAGGGGGATGAAAAACTGTTTTTT.

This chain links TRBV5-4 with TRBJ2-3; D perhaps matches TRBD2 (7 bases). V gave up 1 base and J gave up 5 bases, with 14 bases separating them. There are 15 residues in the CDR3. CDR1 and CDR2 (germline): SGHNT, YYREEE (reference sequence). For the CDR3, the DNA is TGTGCCAGCAGCTTGTTTGGGGGGGCCGAAGATACGCAGTATTTT. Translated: CASSLFGGAEDTQYF.